The entry below describes one TCR beta chain. The antigen it recognizes is unknown. There are no base qualities to consult, and no much larger clone falls within one base. This record belongs to a study of cytomegalovirus exposure and HLA in healthy donors (TCRdb year 2017). For the study in its entirety: According to an earlier analysis of around 600 of the donors, some 180 million T cells yielded some 110 million unique TCR beta sequences and about 300 Gb of sequence data. An early release covering some 640 HLA-typed donors comprised 250 to 350 gigabases of sequencing data and approximately 80 million unique TCR sequences. Among the roughly 380 genotyped donors, around 81% belonged to the genetic ancestry cluster associated with self-reported Caucasian donors. The study was designed to test whether signatures of past pathogen exposure could be identified by cataloging public T cell receptors. The study used immunosequencing to profile the T cell repertoires of 670 or so subjects and linked those repertoires to cytomegalovirus serostatus. A separate validation cohort of over a hundred different subjects was used in addition to the approximately 640-subject first cohort. The study combined high-throughput TCR immunosequencing, statistical association of individual TCRs with disease status, and machine learning to predict cytomegalovirus infection status. In a later analysis, previously published TCR beta repertoires from 500 to 750 donors were re-analyzed and high-resolution HLA genotyping was added so that TCR occurrence patterns could be studied. The later analysis used no new phenotypic data to find candidate immune exposures, relying instead on TCR beta sequences and their occurrence across donors. To decide whether each TCR beta V gene segment behaved as functional or pseudogenic, an earlier analysis of fewer than 750 of the donors relied on high-throughput TCR beta sequencing. Donor age, sex, ethnicity and CMV serostatus were compiled together with the repertoire data. In a later genetic analysis, genome-wide SNP genotypes for about three fifths of the roughly 670 donors were used, and that subset was treated as a discovery cohort. Every discovery cohort repertoire had been produced on one sequencing platform. HLA typing covered class I and class II loci at four-digit resolution. Typing coverage differed by locus: A, B, C, DRB1 and DQB1 were typed in about 620-630 donors, DQA1 in 522, DPA1 in some 600, and DPB1 in 472. Several DR-DQ haplotypes were treated as single units for association and clustering because of strong linkage in the cohort. Across 300 to 400 genotyped donors of the cohort, an average of roughly 230,000 unique TCR beta nucleotide sequences per donor were sequenced, and roughly a sixth of those sequences were non-productive. Overall results and qualifications from the work: Strong co-occurrence of HLA alleles, especially DR and DQ, made assigning TCR associations to individual alleles difficult. In an earlier analysis of some 640 of the donors, most TCR beta V segments were observed in productive rearrangements about 90% or about 30% of the time, broadly matching IMGT annotations. A later genetic analysis reported fewer N-insertions in productive TCRs among donors in an Asian-associated ancestry cluster than the roughly 720-donor mean. Compared with equally common non-associated chains, HLA-associated TCR beta chains in a later analysis were more clonally expanded and had lower generation probabilities. The classifier was reported to diagnose cytomegalovirus status with high specificity and sensitivity in both the original and validation cohorts. The earlier analysis of some 560 of the donors excluded 15 to 20 rarely observed V segments, including chromosome 9 orphons, because counts were too low. In vitro tests confirmed that a few of the cytomegalovirus-associated TCR beta chains recognize cytomegalovirus antigens. Some IMGT-functional V segments, including TRBV6-2 and TRBV6-3, could not be told apart with the 87-base-pair reads, so those segments were excluded. In a later analysis, the rate of TCR association differed among HLA loci, with DRB1 alleles having the most associated TCRs and HLA-C alleles having the fewest. While some public TCRs were present in many individuals, most TCR sequences turned up only very rarely across donors. In this cohort, only TCR beta chains were sequenced, and detectable features were limited by the absence of alpha or paired-chain data. A total of roughly 160 TCR beta chains were listed by the study as associated with cytomegalovirus. In a later analysis, several top co-occurrence clusters were reported to appear linked to parvovirus B19, influenza, CMV and Epstein-Barr virus. A further reported finding was that TCR beta sequences accurately predicted the HLA-A and HLA-B alleles for most subjects in the first cohort. Roughly uniform sequencing depth across donors was assumed in presence/absence analyses, although this assumption may not hold. Because some donors lacked HLA typing at each locus, the association tests relied only on the typed subset. CMV serostatus was the only immune exposure information available for the cohort. A later genetic analysis associated a missense DCLRE1C variant with V-gene and J-gene trimming of TCR beta chains, and an independent cohort replicated the association. In a later analysis, most CMV-associated TCR beta chains were found to appear HLA-restricted, with HLA associations seemingly driven largely by CMV exposure. The authors suggested that the approach could potentially be generalized to other disease states and immunological phenotypes. In a later analysis, around 17,000 TCR beta sequences were associated with specific HLA alleles at a false discovery rate of 0.05. A cluster of highly shared sequence variants was judged likely to be a technical artifact of the sequencing pipeline. Linkage disequilibrium might explain the correlated functional status among segregating V segments, but an unknown experimental factor could not be ruled out.

In total, about 650 healthy bone marrow donors made up the cohort. At the time of sampling, every cohort member was nominally healthy, though immune exposures that went unrecorded were likely present. The donor tested CMV seropositive, placing the donor among the approximately 290 seropositive members of the cohort. Every donor gave a peripheral blood sample, and the peripheral blood mononuclear cells from that sample were used for TCR beta sequencing. Genomic DNA extraction from the blood cell samples was performed with the Qiagen DNeasy Blood Extraction Kit. Library generation was performed with the immunoSEQ multiplex PCR assay. For the multiplex PCR, a mixture combining 60 forward primers for TCR Vbeta segments and 13 reverse primers for TCR Jbeta segments was used. The CDR3 region of rearranged TCR beta genes was amplified from genomic DNA by a multiplex PCR assay. The amplified TCR beta libraries were sequenced on the Illumina HiSeq System as 87-base-pair reads. From the authors' description of their analysis: A later analysis tallied 75 million to 85 million unique TCR beta chains across the 666 repertoires, and 10 million to 11 million of those chains were shared by two or more donors. A nearest-neighbor algorithm error-corrected the raw reads and collapsed the reads into unique sequences, merging closely related sequences to remove PCR and sequencing errors. V, D and J gene segments were assigned by aligning CDR3 sequences to IMGT reference sequences. For a sequence to be retained, a match of at least six nucleotides was required to both a V gene segment and a J gene segment. A rearrangement was called productive if the CDR3 had no stop codons and remained in frame with V and J, and every other rearrangement was called non-productive. Following IMGT convention, CDR3 was defined as the stretch from the second conserved V-encoded cysteine to the conserved J-encoded phenylalanine. The earlier analysis of about 640 of the donors excluded any sequence lacking an unambiguous match to a single V gene segment. In an earlier analysis of several hundred of the donors, V segments were called functional above 56.7% productive rearrangements and were called segregating when the between-donor standard deviation exceeded 5%. A statistical classification framework was developed to diagnose cytomegalovirus status using the catalog of TCR beta chain sequences. In a later analysis, TCR nucleotide sequences were compared against IMGT/GENE-DB human TR gene sequences so that V and J genes could be assigned. The TCRdist pipeline was used in a later analysis to assign CDR3 sequences and most-parsimonious VDJ recombination scenarios. A later analysis defined each TCR beta chain by its CDR3 amino acid sequence plus V-gene family, and excluded reads lacking a unique V-gene family. In a later analysis, fewer than 600 highly shared, low-generation-probability nucleotide sequences were removed to address suspected cross-contamination and a sequencing artifact. For each public chain, a later analysis derived a clonal expansion index from normalized ranks of inferred template counts within each repertoire. Generation probabilities in a later analysis came from a VDJ recombination model fitted to out-of-frame rearrangements, and those results were checked against IGoR. Hypergeometric tests were used in a later analysis to score TCR-TCR, TCR-HLA and TCR-CMV co-occurrence, with a repertoire-size bias correction applied to the TCR pairs. A later analysis estimated false discovery rates by permuting HLA or CMV assignments 20 times. In a later analysis, co-occurring TCRs were grouped with DBSCAN, and TCRdist sequence similarity was added when clustering was performed within HLA-allele-positive subsets. For co-occurrence clustering, repertoires with fewer than 30,000 or more than 120,000 public chains were excluded, along with roughly 5 repertoires with anomalous nucleotide sharing. This is the immuneACCESS table as TCRdb keeps it, with only in-frame sequences that have V and J called. A part of the clones is gone; compared with another copy, unresolved V genes explain less than half, and the rest is unexplained. The DNA gave D and trimming, while V, J and clone size come from that table. The table for this sample lists roughly 110,000 clones; around 72% of them were counted only once. 14% of the sample comes from the top ten.

The germline V gene sets CDR1 to MNHNS and CDR2 to SASEGT. From its cysteine to its phenylalanine, the CDR3 spans 14 amino acids. Just the 42-base CDR3 DNA is kept, in frame starting at base 1. Ends trimmed: V by 4 bases, J by 2 bases; bases unmatched to a gene: 2. This chain is built from TRBV6-1 and TRBJ2-3, with 8 middle bases fitting TRBD2. This TCR was recovered from a woman aged 40 to 50 in good health and CMV-seropositive. The sequenced sample consisted of PBMCs. The CDR3 region has the sequence CASSVGLVTDTQYF. In nucleotide form, the sequence is TGTGCCAGCAGTGTGGGACTAGTCACAGATACGCAGTATTTT.